The following is a TCR beta chain sequence with its context. The antigen remains unidentified. These data come from a study of siplizumab effects on memory and regulatory T cells. The study, taken as a whole, reports: The apparent diversity of naive T cells exceeded that of memory cells, and naive T cells seemed to make a major contribution to the alloresponse. Only a minor fraction of alloreactive clones mapped to unstimulated subsets. In siplizumab cultures, the suppressive function of proliferating Tregs remained unconfirmed. Among mappable alloreactive CD4+ clones, the Treg-derived fraction averaged 68.8% with siplizumab versus 25% to 30% in controls.

The protocol was immunoSEQ multiplex PCR, while the TCRdb copy is restricted to in-frame clones and leaves out a portion. The table shows roughly 97,000 clones, with about 94% occurring only once. Sequencing used Tregs sorted from blood. The receptor was isolated from a human donor in good health.

In nucleotides, the CDR3 is TGTGCCAGTAGTATCATCGCAGGGGTAGTGAACACCATATATTTT. Translating gives CASSIIAGVVNTIYF. V and J are TRBV19 and TRBJ1-3; D may be TRBD1 (6 bases). The CDR3 consists of 15 residues. CDR1 is LNHDA, CDR2 SQIVND, per germline (reference sequence). V lost 3 bases and J 7 bases, leaving 16 bases between the germline ends. Full variable domain (missing parts from reference TRBV19 and TRBJ1-3): DGGITQSPKYLFRKEGQNVTLSCEQNLNHDAMYWYRQDPGQGLRLIYYSQIVNDFQKGDIAEGYSVSREKKESFPLTVTSAQKNPTAFYLCASSIIAGVVNTIYFGEGSWLTVV.